This TCR beta chain was retrieved from a study of blood T cell repertoires in COVID-19. The CDR3 totals 13 residues. The germline V gene has CDR1 SQVTM and CDR2 ANQGSEA. V was trimmed by 5 bases and J by 0 bases, leaving 10 bases between them. TCRdb's table, derived via immunoSEQ multiplex PCR, lists solely in-frame clones and lacks some. The sample lists roughly 150,000 clones, more than 70% occurring once. The genes are TRBV29-1 and TRBJ1-2; the D gene is possibly TRBD1 (6 bases). The TCR was taken from a woman aged 45-65 years with acute or convalescent COVID-19. Sequenced material: peripheral blood. CDR3 amino acids: CSVRTVANYGYTF. The CDR3 nucleotides are TGCAGCGTTAGGACAGTAGCTAACTATGGCTACACCTTC.